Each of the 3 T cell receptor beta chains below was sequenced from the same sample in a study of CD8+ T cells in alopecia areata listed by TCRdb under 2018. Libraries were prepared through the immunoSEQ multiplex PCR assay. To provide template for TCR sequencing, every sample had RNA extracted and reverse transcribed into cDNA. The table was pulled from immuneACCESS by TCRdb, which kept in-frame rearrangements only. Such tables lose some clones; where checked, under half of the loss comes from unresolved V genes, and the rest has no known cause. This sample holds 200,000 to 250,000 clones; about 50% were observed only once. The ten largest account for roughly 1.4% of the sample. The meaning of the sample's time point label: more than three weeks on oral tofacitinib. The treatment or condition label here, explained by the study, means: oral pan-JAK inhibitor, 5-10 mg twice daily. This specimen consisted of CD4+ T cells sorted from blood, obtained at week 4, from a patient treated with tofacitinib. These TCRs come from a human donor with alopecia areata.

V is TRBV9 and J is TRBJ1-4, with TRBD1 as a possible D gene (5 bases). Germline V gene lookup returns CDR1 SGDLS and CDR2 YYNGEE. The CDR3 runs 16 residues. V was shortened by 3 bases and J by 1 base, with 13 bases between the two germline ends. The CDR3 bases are TGTGCCAGCAGCGGTTCGGGGCGCGGAACTAATGAAAAACTGTTTTTT. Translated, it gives CASSGSGRGTNEKLFF.

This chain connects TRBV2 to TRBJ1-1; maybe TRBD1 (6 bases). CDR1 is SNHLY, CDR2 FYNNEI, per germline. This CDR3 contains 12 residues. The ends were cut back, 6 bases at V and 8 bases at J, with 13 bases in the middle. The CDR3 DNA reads TGTGCCAGCAGGGTGACAGGTACCGAAGCTTTCTTT. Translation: CASRVTGTEAFF.

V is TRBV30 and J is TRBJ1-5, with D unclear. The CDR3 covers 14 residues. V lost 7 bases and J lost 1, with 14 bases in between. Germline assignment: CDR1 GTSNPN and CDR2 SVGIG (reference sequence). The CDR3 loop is CASTSGRSNQPQHF. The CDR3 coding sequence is TGTGCCTCCACCTCGGGCCGGAGCAATCAGCCCCAGCATTTT.